The next 11 T cell receptor delta chains were all read from a single sample in a study of gamma-delta chains in newborns, infants, children. TCRdb applied CATT to the reads for clone calling. Found here are 4,000 to 5,500 delta-chain clones, roughly 39% of them singletons; the top ten hold less than 15%. Sequenced material: blood. Receptors originate from a child who received the measles vaccine.

With respect to this clone: A read error is likely here: a far larger clone is one base away. The chain employs TRDV1 and TRDJ1; possible D gene TRDD3, 6 bases. CDR1 is TSWWSYY, CDR2 QGS, per germline. The V end lost 0 bases, the J end lost 0 bases, and 29 bases lay between the germline ends. CDR3 length equals 22 residues. The CDR3 reads CALGELPYPYWLGYWYTDKLIF. The CDR3 DNA follows: TGTGCTCTTGGGGAACTGCCCTACCCTTACTGGCTGGGGTACTGGTACACCGATAAACTCATCTTT.

In its sample, this clone was seen a few times. The junction departs from the called germline gene at one end, perhaps through a read error. The genes are TRDV1 and TRDJ1; 9 bases fit TRDD3. CDR3 length: 21 amino acids. Germline CDR1 reads TSWWSYY; CDR2 reads QGS. CDR3 in DNA: TGTGCTCTTGGGGACCCATGCCTCCCCGGATACGGGGGATACCATACCGAAAAACTCATCTTT. It translates to CALGDPCLPGYGGYHTEKLIF.

The chain links TRDV3 to TRDJ1, with 8 positions matching TRDD3. The CDR3 runs 21 residues. Germline-derived CDR1 and CDR2 are TVYSNPD and GDNSRS (reference sequence). The J segment lost 3 bases and the V segment lost 5 bases, leaving 32 bases of the junction unmatched. CDR3 nucleotide sequence: TGTGCCAAAAGTCTCCGAAGACCCCTCATACTGGGGGGTACGCCCCCCGATAAACTCATCTTT. Translating gives CAKSLRRPLILGGTPPDKLIF.

This clone was detected a few times. The chain employs TRDV2 and TRDJ3, with 9 nucleotides matching TRDD3. CDR3 length: 20 residues. Unmatched junction bases numbered 9, after V lost 1 base and J lost 0 bases. Germline V gene lookup returns CDR1 GEAIGNYY and CDR2 EKD. CDR3 coding DNA: TGTGCCTGTGACACTCGTACTGGGGGACCTTACTCCTGGGACACCCGACAGATGTTTTTC. It specifies CACDTRTGGPYSWDTRQMFF.

V is TRDV1 and J is TRDJ1; D is unclear. The CDR3 consists of 16 residues. From germline, CDR1 is TSWWSYY and CDR2 QGS. The V end was cut by 1 base, the J end by 5 bases, with 17 bases between. CDR3 loop: CALGERQLRRKDKLIF. The DNA for the CDR3 is TGTGCTCTTGGGGAACGGCAGTTGAGAAGGAAGGATAAACTCATCTTT.

The rearrangement links TRDV3 to TRDJ1, with 7 bases fitting TRDD3. V was clipped by 3 bases and J by 0 bases; unmatched bases: 10. The CDR3 is made up of 15 amino acids. Looked up from germline, CDR1 is TVYSNPD and CDR2 is GDNSRS (reference sequence). The CDR3 region is CALTGGFRYTDKLIF. The CDR3 nucleotides read TGTGCCTTAACGGGGGGATTTAGGTACACCGATAAACTCATCTTT. The complete variable domain, with remaining parts taken from reference TRDV3 and TRDJ1, reads CDKVTQSSPDQTVASGSEVVLLCTYDTVYSNPDLFWYRIRPDYSFQFVFYGDNSRSEGADFTQGRFSVKHILTQKAFHLVISPVRTEDSATYYCALTGGFRYTDKLIFGKGTRVTVEP.

The rearrangement uses TRDV3 and TRDJ1; TRDD3 is a possible D gene (5 bases). The CDR3 totals 13 residues. V was cut by 2 bases and J by 11 bases, with 21 bases left in between. CDR1 is TVYSNPD, CDR2 GDNSRS, per germline (reference sequence). CDR3: CAFHSILLAVLIF. CDR3 coding DNA: TGTGCCTTTCATTCGATACTGCTCGCGGTCCTCATCTTT.

This clone was recorded a few times. The rearrangement links TRDV2 to TRDJ1, with 9 bases fitting TRDD3. Germline CDR1 and CDR2: GEAIGNYY and EKD. V trimming: 0 bases; J trimming: 0 bases; junction bases outside the gene matches: 7. The CDR3 is made up of 17 amino acids. The CDR3 sequence is CACDTGGPGGYTDKLIF. The CDR3 nucleotides read TGTGCCTGTGACACCGGAGGTCCTGGGGGATACACCGATAAACTCATCTTT.

Regarding this clone: Being one base from a much bigger clone, this may be a read error. The chain links TRDV2 to TRDJ3, with 13 nucleotides matching TRDD3. This CDR3 contains 23 residues. Germline-derived CDR1 and CDR2 are GEAIGNYY and EKD. The CDR3 sequence: CACDTSAYWGIRGSSWYTRQMFF. The DNA of the CDR3 is TGTGCCTGTGACACTTCCGCGTACTGGGGGATACGGGGAAGCTCCTGGTACACCCGACAGATGTTTTTC.

By its share, this clone is medium-sized. The sample contains more than one DNA sequence encoding this CDR3. V is TRAV29/DV5 and J is TRDJ1, with no clear D. V was shortened by 1 base and J by 3 bases, with 4 bases between the two germline ends. There are 11 residues in the CDR3. CDR1 is NSMFDY, CDR2 ISSIKDK, per germline. The CDR3, as DNA: TGTGCAGCAAGCTCCCCCGATAAACTCATCTTT. It encodes CAASSPDKLIF. Full variable domain (missing parts from reference TRAV29/DV5 and TRDJ1): DQQVKQNSPSLSVQEGRISILNCDYTNSMFDYFLWYKKYPAEGPTFLISISSIKDKNEDGRFTVFLNKSAKHLSLHIVPSQPGDSAVYFCAASSPDKLIFGKGTRVTVEP.

This clone showed up just a few times. V usage is TRDV1 and J usage is TRDJ1; 8 nucleotides align to TRDD3. CDR1 and CDR2 (germline): TSWWSYY, QGS. The V and J ends lost 8 bases and 7 bases, in that order; junction bases with no gene match: 15. The CDR3 length is 15 residues. The CDR3 here is CALCINTGGDPKLIF. As DNA, the CDR3 is TGTGCTCTTTGTATCAATACTGGGGGCGACCCTAAACTCATCTTT.